The source of this TCR beta chain is a study of blood T cells in healthy people across ages. The study's findings and limits: The long-lived group displayed more naive CD4+ cells, plus higher diversity, than the aged donors did. A strong correlation between TCR beta diversity and naive T cell percentage was seen.

Germline loops: CDR1 LGHNA, CDR2 YNFKEQ. V was pared by 5 bases and J by 3 bases, with 14 bases between. This CDR3 is built from 16 residues. Concerning this clonotype itself: The antigen is not known.

Through a sample-barcoded 5' primer and a J-beta primer mix, a second PCR was run for roughly 7 to 11 cycles. TCRdb used MiXCR to reprocess the 5' RACE reads, holding one entry per CDR3 protein. The sample consists of hundreds of thousands of distinct CDR3 sequences, approximately 24% of them appearing once. This sample was also put to use in a study of T cells of mothers and their children. That source reports: Overlap in related mother-child pairs always slightly exceeded unrelated pairs, never significantly.

Sequencing used blood. V usage is TRBV4-2 and J usage is TRBJ2-6; D perhaps matches TRBD2 (7 bases). This receptor was identified in a boy younger than 18 in good health. The CDR3 nucleotides are TGTGCCAGCAGCGGGGGGGGGGCAAGTGGGGCCAACGTCCTGACTTTC. Protein product: CASSGGGASGANVLTF.